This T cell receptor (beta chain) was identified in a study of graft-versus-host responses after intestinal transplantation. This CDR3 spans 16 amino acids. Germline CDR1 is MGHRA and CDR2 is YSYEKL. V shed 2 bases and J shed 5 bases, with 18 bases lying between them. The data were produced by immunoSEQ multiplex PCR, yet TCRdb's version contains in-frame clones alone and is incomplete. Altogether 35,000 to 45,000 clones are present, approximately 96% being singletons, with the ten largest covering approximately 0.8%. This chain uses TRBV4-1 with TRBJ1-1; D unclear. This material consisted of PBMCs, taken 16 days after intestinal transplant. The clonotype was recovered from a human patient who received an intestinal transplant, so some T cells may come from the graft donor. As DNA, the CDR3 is TGCGCCAGCAGCCAAAGCCCAGACCCGGCTGGGACTGAAGCTTTCTTT. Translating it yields CASSQSPDPAGTEAFF.